Below are 21 T cell receptor beta chains sequenced from a single sample in a study of shared clonotypes between healthy human individuals. This table comes from immunoSEQ multiplex PCR, and its TCRdb copy is limited to in-frame clones, with some not included. In the table there are approximately 1.4 million clones, nearly 99% of which are singletons. The specimen sequenced was naive CD4+ T cells sorted from blood. Indicated subset: CD45RA+ positively selected. Receptors were obtained from a man aged 25 to 40 in good health.

This clone was seen once. V is TRBV5-1 and J is TRBJ2-5, with 10 bases aligning to TRBD1. Germline lookup yields CDR1 SGHRS and CDR2 YFSETQ. The ends lost 5 bases at V and 3 bases at J; junction bases unmatched: 7. CDR3 length: 15 amino acids. The CDR3 region has the DNA TGCGCCAGCAGATCGACCGGGACAGGGGAAGAGACCCAGTACTTC. Protein: CASRSTGTGEETQYF. The full variable domain, rest sourced from reference TRBV5-1 and TRBJ2-5, is KAGVTQTPRYLIKTRGQQVTLSCSPISGHRSVSWYQQTPGQGLQFLFEYFSETQRNKGNFPGRFSGRQFSNSRSEMNVSTLELGDSALYLCASRSTGTGEETQYFGPGTRLLVL.

V and J are TRBV2 and TRBJ2-7; D unresolved. V was clipped by 5 bases and J by 5 bases, with 4 bases between them. The CDR3 has 10 amino acids. Germline V gene sequence: CDR1 SNHLY, CDR2 FYNNEI. The CDR3, as DNA: TGTGCCAGCAGTCTTAACGAGCAGTACTTC. It specifies CASSLNEQYF.

The chain employs TRBV9 and TRBJ2-2; no reliable D call. Germline lookup yields CDR1 SGDLS and CDR2 YYNGEE. V was pared by 4 bases and J by 0 bases, with 10 bases between. This CDR3 contains 15 residues. This CDR3 is CASSPRSANTGELFF. In DNA, the CDR3 is TGTGCCAGCAGCCCCCGGAGTGCGAACACCGGGGAGCTGTTTTTT.

V gene TRBV6-5 combines with J gene TRBJ2-7; no reliable D call. V shed 3 bases and J shed 0 bases, with 9 bases lying between them. Germline CDR1 and CDR2: MNHEY and SVGAGI. The CDR3 extends over 14 amino acids. CDR3 coding DNA: TGTGCCAGCAGTTATCGTGTTAGCTCCTACGAGCAGTACTTC. Its translation is CASSYRVSSYEQYF.

This chain joins TRBV6-1 and TRBJ1-3; D unresolved. V was shortened by 1 base and J by 4 bases, with 5 bases between the two germline ends. This CDR3 region has 13 residues. CDR1 is MNHNS, CDR2 SASEGT, per germline. The CDR3 sequence: CASSEEEGNTIYF. The CDR3 bases are TGTGCCAGCAGTGAAGAGGAGGGAAACACCATATATTTT.

The chain uses TRBV27 and TRBJ2-7; D is uncertain. From germline, CDR1 is MNHEY and CDR2 SMNVEV (reference sequence). V shed 6 bases and J shed 0 bases, with 24 bases lying between them. The CDR3 spans 18 residues. The CDR3 protein is CASRPGPGKVRTSYEQYF. The CDR3 nucleotides read TGTGCCAGCAGGCCCGGGCCCGGCAAAGTTAGAACCTCCTACGAGCAGTACTTC.

This chain uses TRBV29-1 with TRBJ2-1; 7 bases are shared with TRBD1. With 6 bases clipped from V and 6 bases from J, the junction kept 5 bases outside the gene matches. This CDR3 contains 12 residues. The V gene's germline CDR1 is SQVTM and CDR2 ANQGSEA. CDR3 nucleotide sequence: TGCAGCGTCTACAGGGGTTCCAATGAGCAGTTCTTC. Translation gives CSVYRGSNEQFF.

V is TRBV28 and J is TRBJ2-7; 9 bases agree with TRBD2. Germline CDR1 MDHEN, CDR2 SYDVKM. J gave up 2 bases and V 6 bases, and 8 bases lay outside the gene matches. The CDR3 covers 15 residues. The CDR3 protein is CASSSSGSGTYEQYF. CDR3 coding DNA: TGTGCCAGCAGCAGTAGCGGGAGCGGGACCTACGAGCAGTACTTC.

The CDR3: CASSFRGTRSEQYF. The DNA of the CDR3 is TGTGCCAGCAGCTTCCGAGGGACGAGGAGTGAGCAGTACTTC. The V and J genes are TRBV7-2 and TRBJ2-7, with D perhaps given as TRBD1 or TRBD2 (5 bases each). V was pared by 3 bases and J by 7 bases, with 16 bases between. The CDR3 is made up of 14 amino acids. Germline V gives CDR1 SGHTA, CDR2 FQGNSA.

The V and J genes are TRBV10-3 and TRBJ2-2; no definite D call. The V gene lost 3 bases and the J gene lost 3 bases, with 11 bases spanning the gap. In germline, CDR1 is ENHRY, CDR2 SYGVKD. The CDR3 has 15 amino acids. Here the CDR3 reads CAISEPWRYTGELFF. The CDR3 DNA reads TGTGCCATCAGTGAACCCTGGCGTTACACCGGGGAGCTGTTTTTT.

The rearrangement uses TRBV5-1 and TRBJ1-3; no definite D call. Germline lookup yields CDR1 SGHRS and CDR2 YFSETQ. V lost 1 base to trimming and J lost 0 bases, with 2 bases between them. CDR3 length: 13 amino acids. The CDR3 loop reads CASSLYSGNTIYF. CDR3 coding DNA: TGCGCCAGCAGCTTGTACTCTGGAAACACCATATATTTT.

The V call is TRBV11-3, the J call TRBJ2-1, with a possible D match to TRBD2 (5 bases). The CDR3 has 16 residues. Germline values: CDR1 SGHNT, CDR2 YENEEA. The V end was cut by 2 bases, the J end by 0 bases, with 11 bases between. The DNA for the CDR3 is TGTGCCAGCAGCTTAAGCCTAGCTAGCTCCTACAATGAGCAGTTCTTC. Translating gives CASSLSLASSYNEQFF.

The V and J genes are TRBV7-9 and TRBJ2-4; D is undetermined. Trimming took 4 bases from V and 8 from J, leaving 6 bases between them. The V gene's germline CDR1 is SEHNR and CDR2 FQNEAQ (reference sequence). The CDR3 runs to 11 residues. CDR3 nucleotide sequence: TGTGCCAGCAGCTCCCAAGACATTCAGTACTTC. Translating it yields CASSSQDIQYF.

This sequence joins TRBV5-4 and TRBJ2-7; 12 positions agree with TRBD1. The germline V gene encodes CDR1 SGHNT and CDR2 YYREEE (reference sequence). V dropped 4 bases and J dropped 0; count of bases not matched to a gene: 11. This CDR3 contains 18 residues. The CDR3 reads CASSGPGQGAPNSYEQYF. The CDR3 DNA sequence: TGTGCCAGCAGCGGACCGGGACAGGGGGCTCCTAACTCCTACGAGCAGTACTTC.

The rearrangement uses TRBV18 and TRBJ1-4, with TRBD1 identical over 7 bases. The CDR3 sequence is 18 residues long. V lost 0 bases and J lost 2; bases outside the gene matches: 9. The germline gives CDR1 KGHSH, CDR2 LQKENI. The CDR3 DNA reads TGTGCCAGCTCACCACCGGTCCAGGGGGTGGCGACTAATGAAAAACTGTTTTTT. This sequence encodes CASSPPVQGVATNEKLFF. The full variable domain, completed using reference TRBV18 and TRBJ1-4, is NAGVMQNPRHLVRRRGQEARLRCSPMKGHSHVYWYRQLPEEGLKFMVYLQKENIIDESGMPKERFSAEFPKEGPSILRIQQVVRGDSAAYFCASSPPVQGVATNEKLFFGSGTQLSVL.

With respect to this clone: The sample carries other DNA sequences with the same CDR3. V is TRBV6-5 and J is TRBJ1-1; D gene unclear. Germline lookup yields CDR1 MNHEY and CDR2 SVGAGI. This CDR3 comprises 16 residues. Trimming took 0 bases from V and 3 from J, leaving 14 bases between them. The CDR3 is CASSYSRFGGHTEAFF. In DNA, the CDR3 is TGTGCCAGCAGTTACTCGAGATTTGGTGGTCACACTGAAGCTTTCTTT.

The V gene is TRBV5-6, the J gene TRBJ2-4, with D unresolved. Looked up from germline, CDR1 is SGHDT and CDR2 is YYEEEE. The CDR3 length is 16 residues. V was trimmed by 2 bases and J by 0 bases, leaving 12 bases between them. CDR3 in DNA: TGTGCCAGCAGCTTAAGAAGAGCTCTAGCCAAAAACATTCAGTACTTC. Translated, it gives CASSLRRALAKNIQYF.

This clone is a singleton in its sample. The J gene is TRBJ2-7, the V gene TRBV27; D remains unclear. Trimming took 4 bases from V and 7 from J, leaving 11 bases between them. The CDR3 is made up of 12 amino acids. In germline, CDR1 is MNHEY, CDR2 SMNVEV (reference sequence). CDR3 in amino acids: CASSYGQGEQYF. CDR3 DNA sequence: TGTGCCAGCAGTTATGGCCAAGGGGAGCAGTACTTC.

This clone was recorded only once. The gene calls are TRBV5-6 and TRBJ2-3, with 11 nucleotides matching TRBD2. J was trimmed by 2 bases and V by 6 bases; bases with no gene match: 5. The CDR3 is 15 residues long. Germline V gene sequence: CDR1 SGHDT, CDR2 YYEEEE. The CDR3 reads CASTVAGGPTDTQYF. DNA of the CDR3: TGTGCCAGCACCGTAGCGGGAGGGCCCACAGATACGCAGTATTTT.

The CDR3 loop is CASRGSGVVRQETQYF. CDR3 DNA: TGTGCCAGCCGCGGGTCAGGGGTCGTCCGACAAGAGACCCAGTACTTC. The chain joins TRBV6-6 to TRBJ2-5; TRBD1 is a possible D gene (6 bases). Germline values: CDR1 MNHNY, CDR2 SVGAGI (reference sequence). The CDR3 runs to 16 residues. Trimming pared 8 bases from V and 2 bases from J, leaving 21 bases between.

This chain connects TRBV5-5 to TRBJ1-5; 8 bases agree with TRBD1. J was trimmed by 6 bases and V by 4 bases; bases with no gene match: 9. The V gene's germline CDR1 is SGHKS and CDR2 YYEKEE (reference sequence). The CDR3 sequence is 15 residues long. The CDR3 nucleotides are TGTGCCAGCAGCCCGTTCACAGGGGGGGCTCAGCCCCAGCATTTT. The encoded protein is CASSPFTGGAQPQHF.